Given below is one TCR beta chain in context. The entry originates in a study of blood T cell repertoires in COVID-19. Symptom resolution, clearance, or two negative PCRs marked donors in Cohort 3 as recovered. Some clones are missing from TCRdb's copy, which holds only in-frame ones; the method was immunoSEQ multiplex PCR. The table lists 140,000 to 150,000 clones, about 82% of them singletons. The sequencing input was PBMCs or T cells enriched from blood (not recorded which). The source of this sequence is a woman aged 40 to 50 who had recovered from COVID-19.

The DNA of the CDR3 is TGCGCCAGCAGCTGGGGGCGGGGGCTTAACACAGATACGCAGTATTTT. It is translated as CASSWGRGLNTDTQYF. This chain connects TRBV5-1 to TRBJ2-3; D possibly corresponds to TRBD2 (7 bases). This CDR3 contains 16 residues. V lost 3 bases and J 2 bases, leaving 16 bases between the germline ends. Looked up from germline, CDR1 is SGHRS and CDR2 is YFSETQ.